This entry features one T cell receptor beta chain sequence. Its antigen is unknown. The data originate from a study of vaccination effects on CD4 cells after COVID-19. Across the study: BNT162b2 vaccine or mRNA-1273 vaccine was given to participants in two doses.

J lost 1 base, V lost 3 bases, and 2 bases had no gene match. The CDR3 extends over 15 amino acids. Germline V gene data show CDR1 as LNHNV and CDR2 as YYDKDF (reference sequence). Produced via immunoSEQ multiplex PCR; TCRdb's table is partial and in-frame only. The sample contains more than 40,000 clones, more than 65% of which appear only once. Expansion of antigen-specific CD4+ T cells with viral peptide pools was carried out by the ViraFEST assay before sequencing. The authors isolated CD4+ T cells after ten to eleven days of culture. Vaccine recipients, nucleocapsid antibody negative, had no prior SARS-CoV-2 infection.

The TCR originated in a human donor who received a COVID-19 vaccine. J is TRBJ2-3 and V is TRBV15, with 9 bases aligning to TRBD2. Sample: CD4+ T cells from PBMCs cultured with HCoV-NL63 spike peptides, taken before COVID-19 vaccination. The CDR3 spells CATSRERGGTDTQYF. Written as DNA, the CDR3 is TGTGCCACCAGCAGGGAGCGGGGGGGCACAGATACGCAGTATTTT.